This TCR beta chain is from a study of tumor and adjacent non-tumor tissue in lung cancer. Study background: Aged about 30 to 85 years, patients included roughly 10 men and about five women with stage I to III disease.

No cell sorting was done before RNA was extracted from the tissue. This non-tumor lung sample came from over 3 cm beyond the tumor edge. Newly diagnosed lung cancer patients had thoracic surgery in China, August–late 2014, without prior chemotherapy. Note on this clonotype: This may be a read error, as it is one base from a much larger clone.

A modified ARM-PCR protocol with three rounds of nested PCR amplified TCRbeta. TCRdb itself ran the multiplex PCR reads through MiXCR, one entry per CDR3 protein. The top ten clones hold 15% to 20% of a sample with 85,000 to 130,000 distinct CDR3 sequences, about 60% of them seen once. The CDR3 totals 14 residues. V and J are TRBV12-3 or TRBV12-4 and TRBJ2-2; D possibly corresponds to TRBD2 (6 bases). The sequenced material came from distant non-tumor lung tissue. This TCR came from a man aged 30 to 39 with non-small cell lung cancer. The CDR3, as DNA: TGTGTCAGCAGTCCGGGAGCGAACACCGGGGAGCTGTTTTTT. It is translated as CVSSPGANTGELFF.